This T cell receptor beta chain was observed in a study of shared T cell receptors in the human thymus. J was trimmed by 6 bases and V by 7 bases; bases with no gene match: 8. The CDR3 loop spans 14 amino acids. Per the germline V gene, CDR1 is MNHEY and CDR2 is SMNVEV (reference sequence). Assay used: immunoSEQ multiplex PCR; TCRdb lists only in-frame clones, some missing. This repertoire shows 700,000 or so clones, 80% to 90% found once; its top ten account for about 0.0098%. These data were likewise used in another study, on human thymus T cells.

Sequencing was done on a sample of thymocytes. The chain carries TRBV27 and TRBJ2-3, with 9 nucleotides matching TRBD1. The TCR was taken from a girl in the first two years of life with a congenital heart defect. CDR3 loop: CASTATGGWDTQYF. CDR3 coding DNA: TGTGCCAGCACCGCGACAGGGGGATGGGATACGCAGTATTTT.